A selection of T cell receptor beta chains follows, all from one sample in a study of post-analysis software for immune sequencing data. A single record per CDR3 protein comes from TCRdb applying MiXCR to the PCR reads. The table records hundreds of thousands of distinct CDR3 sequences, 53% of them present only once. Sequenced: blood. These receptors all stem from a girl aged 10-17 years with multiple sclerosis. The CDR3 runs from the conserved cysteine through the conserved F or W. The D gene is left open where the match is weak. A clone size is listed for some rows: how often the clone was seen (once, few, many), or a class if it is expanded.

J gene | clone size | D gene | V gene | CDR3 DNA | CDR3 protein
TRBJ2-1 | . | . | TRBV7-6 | TGTGCCAGCAGCACCAATAGCGGCCGAGCCTACAATGAGCAGTTCTTC | CASSTNSGRAYNEQFF
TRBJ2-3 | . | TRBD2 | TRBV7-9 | TGTGCCAGCAGCTTCACTAGCGGGCCCACAGATACGCAGTATTTT | CASSFTSGPTDTQYF
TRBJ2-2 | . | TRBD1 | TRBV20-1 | TGCAGTGCTCGGACAGGAGTTTTGAACACCGGGGAGCTGTTTTTT | CSARTGVLNTGELFF
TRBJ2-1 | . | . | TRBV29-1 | TGCAGCGTTGAAGAGAGAGGGGGGATTTCCTACAATGAGCAGTTCTTC | CSVEERGGISYNEQFF
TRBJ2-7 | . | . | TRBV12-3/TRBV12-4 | TGTGCCAGCAGTGAGGACGCCTACGAGCAGTACTTC | CASSEDAYEQYF
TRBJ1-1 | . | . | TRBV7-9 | TGTGCCAGCAGCTGTGAGGGGGTAGGCACTGAAGCTTTCTTT | CASSCEGVGTEAFF
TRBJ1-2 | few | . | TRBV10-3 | TGTGCCATCAGGGTCGGGACCAATGGCTACACCTTC | CAIRVGTNGYTF
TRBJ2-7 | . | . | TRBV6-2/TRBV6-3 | TGTGCCAGCAGTTTTGGAGCCAACGAGCAGTACTTC | CASSFGANEQYF
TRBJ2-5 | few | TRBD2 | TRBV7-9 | TGTGCCAGCAGCAGCCGCGGGGGAAGAGAGACCCAGTACTTC | CASSSRGGRETQYF
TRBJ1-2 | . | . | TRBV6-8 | TGTGCCAGCAGTTACTCGCGCCCATTAAGACACACGGACTATGGCTACACCTTC | CASSYSRPLRHTDYGYTF
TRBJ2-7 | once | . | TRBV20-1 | TGCAGTGCTAGAGTCATGGGCGGGCACCACTACGAGCAGTACTTC | CSARVMGGHHYEQYF
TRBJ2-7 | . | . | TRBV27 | TGTGCCAGCAGTTTATTAGGGAGGGAGCAGTACTTC | CASSLLGREQYF
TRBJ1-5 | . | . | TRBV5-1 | TGCGCCAGCAGCCCCAGTAAAGCCGGGCCCCAGCATTTT | CASSPSKAGPQHF
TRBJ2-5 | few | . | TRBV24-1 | TGTGCCACCAGTGACCCCAGGGGGGGCGAAGAGACCCAGTACTTC | CATSDPRGGEETQYF
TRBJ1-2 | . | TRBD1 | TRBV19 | TGTGCCAGTGGACCCGGGACAGGGGCGTACTATGGCTACACCTTC | CASGPGTGAYYGYTF
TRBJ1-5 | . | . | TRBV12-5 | TGTGCTAGTGGTTCCTCCGATCAGCCCCAGCATTTT | CASGSSDQPQHF
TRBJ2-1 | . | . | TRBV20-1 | TGCAGTGCTCCTCGCCGGGATTTCCACAATGAGCAGTTCTTC | CSAPRRDFHNEQFF
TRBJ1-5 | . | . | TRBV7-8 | TGTGCCAGCAGCTCTTCCCGGTCCCTTAGCAATCAGCCCCAGCATTTT | CASSSSRSLSNQPQHF
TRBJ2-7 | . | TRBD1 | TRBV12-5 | TGTGCTAGTGCCCCCGGGACAGGGGGCTCCTACGAGCAGTACTTC | CASAPGTGGSYEQYF
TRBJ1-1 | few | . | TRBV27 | TGTGCCAGCAGTTTATGGGCGGACACTGAAGCTTTCTTT | CASSLWADTEAFF
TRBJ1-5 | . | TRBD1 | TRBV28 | TGTGCCAGCAGTTTCCAGGGGGCTAGCAATCAGCCCCAGCATTTT | CASSFQGASNQPQHF
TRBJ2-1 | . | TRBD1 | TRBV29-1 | TGCAGCGAAACGGACAGGCGCAATGAGCAGTTCTTC | CSETDRRNEQFF
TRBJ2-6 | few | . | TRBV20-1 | TGCAGTGCTAGACCCCTGGGGTGGGGACGCAACTCTGGGGCCAACGTCCTGACTTTC | CSARPLGWGRNSGANVLTF
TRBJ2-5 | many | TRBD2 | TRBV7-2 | TGTGCCAGCAGCTTAGTGGCTAGCGGGCAAGAGACCCAGTACTTC | CASSLVASGQETQYF
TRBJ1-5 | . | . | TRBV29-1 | TGCAGCGTCAAATATACAGGGACCAATCAGCCCCAGCATTTT | CSVKYTGTNQPQHF
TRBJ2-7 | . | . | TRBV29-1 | TGCAGCGTTGAAGTCCGCCCTTACGAGCAGTACTTC | CSVEVRPYEQYF
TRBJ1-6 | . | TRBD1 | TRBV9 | TGTGCCAGCAGCGTGGATAGGGACAGGGTCAATTCACCCCTCCACTTT | CASSVDRDRVNSPLHF
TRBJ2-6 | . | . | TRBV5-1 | TGCGCCAGCAGCCCGACTGTGGGGACCTCTGGGGCCAACGTCCTGACTTTC | CASSPTVGTSGANVLTF
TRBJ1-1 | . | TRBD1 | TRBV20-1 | TGCAGTGCCCACCTTCAGGGGGAAAACACTGAAGCTTTCTTT | CSAHLQGENTEAFF
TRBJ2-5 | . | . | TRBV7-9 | TGTGCCAGCAGCACGGGACTGGAGTTCCAAGAGACCCAGTACTTC | CASSTGLEFQETQYF
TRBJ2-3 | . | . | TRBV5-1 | TGCGCCAGCAGCACGGGACGGCCCTTGGATACGCAGTATTTT | CASSTGRPLDTQYF
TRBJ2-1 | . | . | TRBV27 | TGTGCCAGCAGTTTAATCTCTCCCTCCTACAATGAGCAGTTCTTC | CASSLISPSYNEQFF
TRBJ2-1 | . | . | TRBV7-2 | TGTGCCAGCAGCTTACGAGGGGGGGCCAATGAGCAGTTCTTC | CASSLRGGANEQFF
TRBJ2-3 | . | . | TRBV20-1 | TGCAGTGCTAGTATTGTCTACACAGATACGCAGTATTTT | CSASIVYTDTQYF
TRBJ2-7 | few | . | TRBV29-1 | TGCAGCGTTCGGCTGTTGGTTGCGTCCGTCGAGCAGTACTTC | CSVRLLVASVEQYF
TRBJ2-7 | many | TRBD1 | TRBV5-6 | TGTGCCAGCAGCTTAGGACAGGGGGCATCCTACGAGCAGTACTTC | CASSLGQGASYEQYF
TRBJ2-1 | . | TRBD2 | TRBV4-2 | TGTGCCAGCAGCCAGGCCACTAGCGGGGGGGCCCACAATGAGCAGTTCTTC | CASSQATSGGAHNEQFF
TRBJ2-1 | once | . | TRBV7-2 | TGTGCCAGCAGCCGGACTAGGGGGTCCTACAATGAGCAGTTCTTC | CASSRTRGSYNEQFF
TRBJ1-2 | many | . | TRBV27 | TGTGCCAGCAGTCCTACAGGGAACTATGGCTACACCTTC | CASSPTGNYGYTF
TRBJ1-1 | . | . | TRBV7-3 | TGTGCCAGCAGCCTTGCGCCCATGAACACTGAAGCTTTCTTT | CASSLAPMNTEAFF
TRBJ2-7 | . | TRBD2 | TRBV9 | TGTGCCAGCAGCGTAGGAGCTAGCGGGGGCACCTACGAGCAGTACTTC | CASSVGASGGTYEQYF
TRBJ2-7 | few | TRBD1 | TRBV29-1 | TGCAGCGTCGCTGACAGGGTCTACGAGCAGTACTTC | CSVADRVYEQYF
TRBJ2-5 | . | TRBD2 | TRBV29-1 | TGCAGCGTTGGACTAGCGGGCTGGGAGACCCAGTACTTC | CSVGLAGWETQYF
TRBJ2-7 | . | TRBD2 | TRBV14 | TGTGCCAGCAGCCCTACGATCTCGACTAGCGGGAGGTTCGAGCAGTACTTC | CASSPTISTSGRFEQYF
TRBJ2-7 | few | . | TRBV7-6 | TGTGCCAGCAGCCCCTCCATTGGTTCTAGGGACCTGAACCACGAGCAGTACTTC | CASSPSIGSRDLNHEQYF
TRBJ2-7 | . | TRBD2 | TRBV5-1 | TGCGCCAGCAGCAGAACGACTAGCGGGAGGGAAGGCGAGCAGTACTTC | CASSRTTSGREGEQYF